This TCR beta chain comes out of a study of blood T cell repertoires in COVID-19 (dated by TCRdb to 2018 to 2020). Broadly, across the study: Collaborator samples came from the United States, Italy and Spain and covered acute and convalescent phases of COVID-19. The prospective study material was composed of cDNA or gDNA derived from T cells, B-cell-depleted T cells, or PBMCs. Deeply sampled blood TCRbeta repertoires from subjects exposed to, actively infected with, or recovered from COVID-19 were included in the dataset. The repertoires were made available in a free public database intended to serve as a resource for research on the immune response to SARS-CoV-2. The samples were drawn from two sources: the first 160 participants of the ongoing ImmuneRACE study, and about 1,300 subjects contributed by 6 global collaborators. Sample metadata almost always included a de-identified subject ID, COVID-19 status, age in years and sex. Where available, HLA class I and class II types were obtained from metadata supplied by the sample provider rather than from assay-based typing.

Between the V and J ends, shortened by 3 bases and 3 bases respectively, the junction contains 16 bases. CDR1 and CDR2 are drawn from the germline V gene: SGHDN, FVKESK. The CDR3 starts with the cysteine, ends with the phenylalanine, and has 16 residues. Only the CDR3 part of the read is kept: 48 bases, read in frame from the first base. Collaborating institutions collected whole blood in K2EDTA tubes following their own protocols. Collaborator samples were shipped for TCRbeta analysis as frozen whole blood, isolated PBMCs, or DNA extracted from either sample type. On this clone: Its antigen is still unknown. Base-call qualities are not available, and no considerably larger clone is one nucleotide away.

Here is what the overall study found, with its caveats: Clinical and demographic metadata were provided uncurated, with the amount varying by source and participant.

TCRbeta CDR3 regions were amplified from genomic DNA using the immunoSEQ Assay, a bias-controlled multiplex PCR. The original methods were these. Within the assay, amplification of reference gene primers was used to estimate how many nucleated cells each sample contained. Sequence reads were collapsed and filtered to measure the absolute abundance of every unique TCRbeta CDR3 rearrangement. For each sample, productive Simpson clonality was calculated as the square root of Simpson's diversity index over productive rearrangements. TCRdb obtained this table from immuneACCESS and retained in-frame rearrangements with V and J assigned. These tables miss some clones; where compared with another copy, unresolved V genes account for less than half of the shortfall, and the remainder is unexplained. V, J and clone size are those of that table, while D and trimming were read from the DNA. Counted in this sample were over 140,000 clones; roughly 80% of them appeared once. Clones ranked in the top ten supply about 9.4% of the sample.

The TCR was taken from a woman in her fifties or sixties with active or convalescent COVID-19. Sequenced material: peripheral blood. The chain couples TRBV14 to TRBJ2-3, and the D gene may be TRBD1, 7 bases matching. The CDR3 reads CASSHNRGGGTDTQYF. The nucleotide sequence is given as TGTGCCAGCAGCCATAACAGGGGAGGTGGGACAGATACGCAGTATTTT.